This T cell receptor (beta chain) was found in a study of T cells in Graves' hyperthyroidism and ophthalmopathy. At the level of the study: Sampling of peripheral blood happened at initial diagnosis, prior to any treatment.

RNA transcripts provided the source from which TCR beta CDR3 regions were amplified. The HTBI primer set served for first-round RT-PCR of the TCR CDR3. One entry per CDR3 protein, called by TCRdb with MiXCR from the multiplex PCR reads. The table shows about 760,000 distinct CDR3 sequences, with about a third occurring only once. This clonotype was recorded many times. Its antigen is as yet unknown. Points from the study as a whole: In the blood, most expanded thyroid clonotypes above 0.001 appeared as well.

Newly diagnosed hyperthyroidism, duration under 2 months, in patients aged 18 to 65. Exclusion of a patient resulted from uncontrolled infection, other autoimmune disease, pregnancy or lactation. The origin of this receptor is a woman between 40 and 50 years old with Graves' hyperthyroidism. The sample taken for sequencing was blood.

CDR3 sequence: CASSEGGYAQETQYF. CDR3 coding DNA: TGTGCCAGCAGTGAGGGCGGATACGCACAAGAGACCCAGTACTTC. The J gene is TRBJ2-5, the V gene TRBV25-1; D gene unclear. Germline loops: CDR1 MGHDK, CDR2 SYGVNS. The ends were cut back, 3 bases at V and 2 bases at J, with 13 bases in the middle. The CDR3 consists of 15 residues. Combining the CDR3 with reference TRBV25-1 and TRBJ2-5 gives the whole variable domain EADIYQTPRYLVIGTGKKITLECSQTMGHDKMYWYQQDPGMELHLIHYSYGVNSTEKGDLSSESTVSRIRTEHFPLTLESARPSHTSQYLCASSEGGYAQETQYFGPGTRLLVL.